This record concerns one TCR beta chain sequence. Its antigen is still unknown. Germline V gives CDR1 MGHRA, CDR2 YSYEKL. With 4 bases clipped from V and 1 base from J, the junction kept 11 bases outside the gene matches. The CDR3 has 17 amino acids. This record comes from a study of T cell responses to AZD1222 COVID-19 vaccine. Across the whole study: Some second doses came at about 4 weeks and others at about 12 weeks; these were pooled. General study findings and limits: CD4 TCRs associated with vaccination spanned spike, dominating at 160-218 and 743-854. Possibly, clonal diversity was underestimated; donors were largely white British and included more females. Spike-specific TCR depth and breadth grew after two AZD1222 doses.

The method was immunoSEQ multiplex PCR; TCRdb's version includes in-frame clones alone and lacks a portion of them. Here the sample spans about 150,000 clones, roughly nine tenths being singletons. V gene TRBV4-1 combines with J gene TRBJ2-3; 7 nucleotides match TRBD2. The sequence came from an adult in good health. Source: peripheral blood, taken on day 0 of AZD1222 vaccination. CDR3 nucleotides: TGCGCCAGCAGCCCACTAGCGCGCAGCCATGGCACAGATACGCAGTATTTT. Its translation is CASSPLARSHGTDTQYF.